One and the same sample provided the 2 T cell receptor beta chains below, sequenced in a study of blood T cell repertoires in COVID-19. Measured with immunoSEQ multiplex PCR; TCRdb has only the in-frame clones, and not every one. This table holds fewer than 60,000 clones, approximately 90% found once. Sequences were obtained from peripheral blood. Receptors originate from a man in his fifties or sixties with acute or convalescent COVID-19.

V usage is TRBV7-8 and J usage is TRBJ2-1, with 12 bases identical to TRBD2. J was trimmed by 5 bases and V by 5 bases; bases with no gene match: 7. The germline gives CDR1 SGHVS, CDR2 FQNEAQ. CDR3 length: 16 amino acids. CDR3: CASSPRTSGANNEQFF. The DNA of the CDR3 is TGTGCCAGCAGCCCCCGGACTAGCGGGGCCAACAATGAGCAGTTCTTC.

The J gene is TRBJ2-2, the V gene TRBV9, with D tentatively TRBD1 (6 bases). There are 14 residues in the CDR3. CDR1 is SGDLS and CDR2 is YYNGEE in the germline V gene. The V end was cut by 0 bases, the J end by 4 bases, with 7 bases between. The CDR3 nucleotides are TGTGCCAGCAGCGTAGACAGGGTCACCGGGGAGCTGTTTTTT. This encodes CASSVDRVTGELFF.